A single sample is the source of the 23 T cell receptor beta chains below, sequenced in a study of vaccination and CD4 T cells after COVID-19. Sequencing of DNA taken from cultured CD4+ T cells relied on the Oncomine TCR Beta short-read assay. A single record per CDR3 protein comes from TCRdb applying MiXCR to the PCR reads. The sample gives 8,400 or so distinct CDR3 sequences, around 60% of which show up once; more than 30% is in the top ten. Treatment of the sample: 10-day PBMC culture with coronavirus spike peptide pools or control peptides (ViraFEST assay). No cognate antigen is known for these TCRs. What was sequenced was CD4+ T cells from blood, cultured in vitro. The origin of the receptors is a human donor who had recovered from COVID-19.

The chain is built from TRBV5-8 and TRBJ1-2; 7 bases agree with TRBD1. V gave up 6 bases and J gave up 5 bases; unmatched junction bases: 10. The CDR3 is 14 residues long. CDR1 and CDR2 (germline): SGHTS, YDEGEE. The CDR3 DNA is TGTGCCAGCATACGCCGCCGACAGGGTTATGGCTACACCTTC. Translation: CASIRRRQGYGYTF.

A few counts support this clonotype. V usage is TRBV21-1 and J usage is TRBJ1-5; the D segment call TRBD1 is taken from the table without a DNA check. TRBV21-1 is a documented pseudogene. The CDR3 is 11 amino acids. The CDR3 sequence is CASVPNQPQHF. The DNA of the CDR3 is TGTGCCAGCGTCCCGAATCAGCCCCAGCATTTT.

A word on this clonotype: The junction does not match germline at one end; this may be a read error. This chain joins TRBV7-7 and TRBJ2-1, with TRBD2 identical over 11 bases. There are 15 residues in the CDR3. The germline CDR1 and CDR2 sequences are SSHAT and FNYEAQ (reference sequence). DNA of the CDR3: TGTGCTAGCAGCAAGACTAGCGGGAAAGGGGATGAGCAGTTCTTC. It encodes CASSKTSGKGDEQFF.

V is TRBV27 and J is TRBJ1-6, with unresolved D. The CDR3 covers 13 residues. The V and J ends lost 6 bases and 8 bases respectively, with 11 bases between them. In germline, CDR1 is MNHEY, CDR2 SMNVEV (reference sequence). The CDR3 reads CASSFTGDSPLHF. In nucleotides, the CDR3 is TGTGCCAGCAGCTTCACGGGAGATTCACCCCTCCACTTT.

V is TRBV11-2 and J is TRBJ2-5; possibly TRBD2 for D (6 bases). The V and J ends lost 5 bases and 3 bases respectively, with 25 bases between them. The CDR3 totals 18 residues. CDR1 and CDR2 (germline): SGHAT, FQNNGV. In DNA, the CDR3 is TGTGCCAGCAGCCGCGGGGATCCGGGAGAGGATTTAGAAGAGACCCAGTACTTC. Its translation: CASSRGDPGEDLEETQYF.

This chain links TRBV27 with TRBJ1-1; D perhaps matches TRBD1 (5 bases). With 6 bases removed from V and 5 bases from J, the gap between germline ends came to 19 bases. This CDR3 is built from 15 residues. Germline values: CDR1 MNHEY, CDR2 SMNVEV (reference sequence). The CDR3 nucleotides read TGTGCCAGCAGCCGAGGTCAGGGATATTCTACTGAAGCTTTCTTT. Translated: CASSRGQGYSTEAFF.

Here the CDR3 DNA reads TGTGCCAGCAGTTACGGGGAGGGAGTCGCCTCCTACGAGCAGTACTTC. Its translation is CASSYGEGVASYEQYF. The rearrangement uses TRBV6-2 or TRBV6-3 and TRBJ2-7; 7 bases align to TRBD2. Germline V gives CDR1 MNHEY, CDR2 SVGEGT. This CDR3 contains 16 residues. V shed 2 bases, J shed 0 bases, and the junction held 7 bases outside the gene matches.

The gene calls are TRBV6-2 or TRBV6-3 and TRBJ2-7; D not certain. V was cut by 6 bases and J by 1 base, with 4 bases left in between. CDR1 MNHEY and CDR2 SVGEGT come from the germline V gene. The CDR3 sequence is 11 residues long. As DNA, the CDR3 is TGTGCCAGCAGGGCGTCCTACGAGCAGTACTTC. Translating it yields CASRASYEQYF.

DNA of the CDR3: TGTGCCAGCAGTTTCGCTAGCGGGAGACAGGGTGGGGCCAAAAACATTCAGTACTTC. Translating gives CASSFASGRQGGAKNIQYF. The rearrangement uses TRBV28 and TRBJ2-4; 10 bases agree with TRBD2. The CDR3 length is 19 residues. V shed 3 bases and J 1 base; nucleotides not matched to a gene: 12. The germline V gene has CDR1 MDHEN and CDR2 SYDVKM.

The chain uses TRBV7-2 and TRBJ2-7, with 9 bases matching TRBD2. The V gene's germline CDR1 is SGHTA and CDR2 FQGNSA. Unmatched junction bases numbered 0, after V lost 0 bases and J lost 0 bases. The CDR3 is 15 amino acids. The DNA for the CDR3 is TGTGCCAGCAGCTTAGCAGCGGGAGGCTCCTACGAGCAGTACTTC. Its protein product is CASSLAAGGSYEQYF.

This clonotype showed up just once. This sequence joins TRBV7-2 and TRBJ1-5; TRBD1 is a possible D gene (6 bases). Deletions cut 2 bases from V and 6 bases from J, with 17 bases between. The germline gives CDR1 SGHTA, CDR2 FQGNSA. The CDR3 has 16 residues. The CDR3 region is CASSLYGRGISQPQHF. CDR3 DNA: TGTGCCAGCAGCTTATATGGCAGGGGTATTAGTCAGCCCCAGCATTTT.

The V gene is TRBV6-2 or TRBV6-3, the J gene TRBJ1-2; 9 nucleotides line up with TRBD1. The germline V gene has CDR1 MNHEY and CDR2 SVGEGT. CDR3 length: 14 residues. J was trimmed by 4 bases and V by 4 bases; bases with no gene match: 4. CDR3 nucleotide sequence: TGTGCCAGCAGTTCGACAGGGGGTGGCTATGGCTACACCTTC. Translating it yields CASSSTGGGYGYTF.

The chain recombines TRBV11-2 with TRBJ2-1; D not resolved. TRBJ2-7 matches the DNA end more closely, so the J call is doubtful. Germline V lookup: CDR1 SGHAT, CDR2 FQNNGV. CDR3 length: 15 amino acids. The CDR3 here is CASSLGTKPAYEQYF. CDR3 in DNA: TGTGCCAGCAGCTTAGGGACCAAGCCGGCCTACGAGCAGTACTTC.

A few counts support this clonotype. CDR3 protein: CASSHKPGNTEAFF. The CDR3 DNA sequence: TGTGCCAGCAGTCATAAACCCGGGAACACTGAAGCTTTCTTT. V and J are TRBV28 and TRBJ1-1; D unresolved. The CDR3 covers 14 residues. The V gene's germline CDR1 is MDHEN and CDR2 SYDVKM. The germline V and J ends were trimmed by 5 bases and 1 base, with 11 bases remaining between them.

The table lists this clonotype with a few counts. The chain combines TRBV11-3 with TRBJ2-2; 9 bases fit TRBD2. Germline V gives CDR1 SGHNT, CDR2 YENEEA. V dropped 2 bases and J dropped 5; count of bases not matched to a gene: 3. This CDR3 has 15 residues. The CDR3 spells CASSLLAGETGELFF. The CDR3 region has the DNA TGTGCCAGCAGCTTATTAGCGGGAGAGACCGGGGAGCTGTTTTTT.

This sequence joins TRBV20-1 and TRBJ1-1; D gene uncertain. CDR3 length: 14 amino acids. Germline V gives CDR1 DFQATT, CDR2 SNEGSKA (reference sequence). V lost 1 base and J lost 1, with 10 bases in between. This chain's CDR3 is CSARADGGNTEAFF. DNA of the CDR3: TGCAGTGCTAGAGCCGACGGAGGGAACACTGAAGCTTTCTTT.

CDR3 residues: CASSELGGPQETQYF. The CDR3 nucleotides are TGTGCCAGCAGTGAACTGGGGGGTCCCCAAGAGACCCAGTACTTC. The chain uses TRBV2 and TRBJ2-5; the D gene is possibly TRBD2 (6 bases). The V gene's germline CDR1 is SNHLY and CDR2 FYNNEI. There are 15 residues in the CDR3. Trimming cost V 2 bases and J 1 base, with 11 bases left between them.

The chain employs TRBV5-4 and TRBJ1-6, with TRBD1 as a possible D gene (6 bases). Trimming removed 1 base from V and 9 bases from J, with 17 bases in between. Germline V gene sequence: CDR1 SGHNT, CDR2 YYREEE (reference sequence). This CDR3 has 16 residues. In DNA form, the CDR3 reads TGTGCCAGCAGCTTGACACTTACAGGGTTAGGTTCACCCCTCCACTTT. This codes for CASSLTLTGLGSPLHF.

J is TRBJ2-1 and V is TRBV6-5; D remains ambiguous. Germline V gene lookup returns CDR1 MNHEY and CDR2 SVGAGI. The V end lost 0 bases, the J end lost 8 bases, and 14 bases lay between the germline ends. The CDR3 runs to 15 residues. CDR3 protein: CASSYSEVRVDEQFF. The CDR3 DNA sequence: TGTGCCAGCAGTTACTCTGAGGTCCGAGTGGATGAGCAGTTCTTC.

Concerning this clonotype itself: Just one base apart from a much larger clone, this may be a read error. V gene TRBV11-3 combines with J gene TRBJ1-6; no definite D call. In germline, CDR1 is SGHNT, CDR2 YENEEA. This CDR3 is built from 13 residues. DNA of the CDR3: TGTGTCAGCAGCTTAGTTCCGGATTCACCCCTCCACTTT. Translated, it gives CVSSLVPDSPLHF.

V is TRBV2 and J is TRBJ2-7; TRBD1 might be the D (6 bases). CDR3 length: 14 residues. Germline assignment: CDR1 SNHLY and CDR2 FYNNEI. Trimming left V 6 bases short and J 2 bases short, with 14 bases between. The CDR3 DNA reads TGTGCCAGCAGGGTAAGGACAGCTACCTACGAGCAGTACTTC. Translating gives CASRVRTATYEQYF.

The gene calls are TRBV12-1 and TRBJ1-2; whether TRBD1, the table's D call, matches the DNA was not checked. TRBV12-1 is a known pseudogene. This CDR3 contains 14 residues. The CDR3 spells CASSFRDVGRSYTF. As DNA, the CDR3 is TGTGCCAGCAGCTTTCGGGATGTGGGCAGATCCTACACCTTC.

The chain is built from TRBV19 and TRBJ2-4; 10 bases are a match to TRBD2. Trimming cost V 8 bases and J 8 bases; bases outside gene matches: 3. CDR1 is LNHDA and CDR2 is SQIVND in the germline V gene (reference sequence). This CDR3 is 12 amino acids long. The DNA for the CDR3 is TGTGCCAGTTCCGGGACTAGCGACATTCAGTACTTC. Its translation: CASSGTSDIQYF.